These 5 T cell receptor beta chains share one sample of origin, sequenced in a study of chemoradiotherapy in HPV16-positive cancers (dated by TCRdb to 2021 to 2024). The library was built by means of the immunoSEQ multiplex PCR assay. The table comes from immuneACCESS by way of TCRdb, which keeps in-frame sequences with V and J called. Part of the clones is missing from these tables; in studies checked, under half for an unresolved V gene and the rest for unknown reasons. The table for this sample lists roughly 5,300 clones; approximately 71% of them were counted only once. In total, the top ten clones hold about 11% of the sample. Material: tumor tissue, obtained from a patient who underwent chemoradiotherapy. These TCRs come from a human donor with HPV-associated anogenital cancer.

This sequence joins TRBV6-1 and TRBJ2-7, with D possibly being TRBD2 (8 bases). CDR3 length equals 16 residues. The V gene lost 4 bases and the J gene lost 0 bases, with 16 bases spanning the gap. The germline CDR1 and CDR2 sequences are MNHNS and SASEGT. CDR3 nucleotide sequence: TGTGCCAGCAGTGGACATAGCGGGGACAGCTCCTACGAGCAGTACTTC. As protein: CASSGHSGDSSYEQYF.

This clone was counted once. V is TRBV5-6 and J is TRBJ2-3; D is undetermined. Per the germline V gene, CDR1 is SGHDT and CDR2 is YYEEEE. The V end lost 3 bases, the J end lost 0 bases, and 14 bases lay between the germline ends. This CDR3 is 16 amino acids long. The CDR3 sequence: CASSSDGLTSTDTQYF. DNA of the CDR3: TGTGCCAGCAGCTCAGATGGGCTGACTAGCACAGATACGCAGTATTTT.

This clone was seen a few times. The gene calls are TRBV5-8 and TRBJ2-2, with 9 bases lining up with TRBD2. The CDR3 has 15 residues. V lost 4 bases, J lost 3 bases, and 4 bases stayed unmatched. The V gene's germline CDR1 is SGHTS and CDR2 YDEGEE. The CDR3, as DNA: TGTGCCAGCAGCCTTAGCGGGGGATACACCGGGGAGCTGTTTTTT. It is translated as CASSLSGGYTGELFF.

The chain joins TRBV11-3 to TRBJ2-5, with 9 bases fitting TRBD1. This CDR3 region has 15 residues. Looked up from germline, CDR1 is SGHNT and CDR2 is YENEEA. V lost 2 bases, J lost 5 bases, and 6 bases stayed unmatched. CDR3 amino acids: CASSLRTGGDETQYF. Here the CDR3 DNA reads TGTGCCAGCAGCTTACGAACAGGGGGCGACGAGACCCAGTACTTC.

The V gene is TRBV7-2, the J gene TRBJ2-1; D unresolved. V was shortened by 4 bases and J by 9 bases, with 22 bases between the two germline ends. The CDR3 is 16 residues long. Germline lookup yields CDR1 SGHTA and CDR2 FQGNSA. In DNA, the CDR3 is TGTGCCAGCAGCTCCCCCTCCGGGTCGGCGTGGGGTGAGCAGTTCTTC. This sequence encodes CASSSPSGSAWGEQFF.